This entry lists 23 T cell receptor beta chains sequenced from one sample in a study of blood T cells in healthy people across ages. A J-beta primer mix and a sample-barcoded 5' primer were used in a second PCR of about 6 to 12 cycles. MiXCR was run by TCRdb on the 5' RACE reads, yielding one entry per CDR3 protein. This table holds 630,000 or so distinct CDR3 sequences, roughly 31% found once. Specimen: blood. The source is a woman of 80 years or more in good health.

The chain couples TRBV7-2 to TRBJ2-3; no firm D call. Germline V gene sequence: CDR1 SGHTA, CDR2 FQGNSA. V was trimmed by 3 bases and J by 5 bases, leaving 9 bases between them. The CDR3 runs 13 residues. The CDR3 DNA sequence: TGTGCCAGCAGCTTGGGCCCCCAAGATACGCAGTATTTT. Translating it yields CASSLGPQDTQYF.

In this sample, this clonotype turned up many times. The genes are TRBV20-1 and TRBJ2-3; perhaps TRBD1 as D (6 bases). Germline loops: CDR1 DFQATT, CDR2 SNEGSKA (reference sequence). Trimming took 3 bases from V and 7 from J, leaving 14 bases between them. The CDR3 is 13 residues long. The CDR3 region is CSARTKQGHTQYF. Here the CDR3 DNA reads TGCAGTGCTAGGACTAAACAGGGACATACGCAGTATTTT.

The chain links TRBV12-3 or TRBV12-4 to TRBJ1-6, with 8 bases fitting TRBD1. The ends lost 7 bases at V and 5 bases at J; junction bases unmatched: 7. This CDR3 is 15 amino acids long. The CDR3 spells CASTLTGVDNSPLHF. The CDR3 DNA sequence: TGTGCCAGCACTTTGACAGGGGTTGATAATTCACCCCTCCACTTT.

This clonotype appeared many times. This chain joins TRBV10-3 and TRBJ1-2, with D possibly TRBD1 on 6 matching bases. Looked up from germline, CDR1 is ENHRY and CDR2 is SYGVKD. V was shortened by 6 bases and J by 4 bases, with 15 bases between the two germline ends. The CDR3 length is 14 residues. CDR3: CAIRPGGSGYGYTF. The CDR3 DNA follows: TGTGCCATCAGGCCTGGGGGCTCAGGCTATGGCTACACCTTC.

This clonotype was detected many times. V gene TRBV5-1 combines with J gene TRBJ2-5, with D possibly matching TRBD1 (5 bases). The CDR3 spans 14 residues. Germline values: CDR1 SGHRS, CDR2 YFSETQ. Trimming pared 3 bases from V and 7 bases from J, leaving 16 bases between. CDR3 DNA sequence: TGCGCCAGCAGCTCCGGCCATGGGGCTGGGACCCAGTACTTC. Translation: CASSSGHGAGTQYF.

Remarks on this clonotype: The junction shows a germline mismatch at one end, possibly a read error. This rearrangement joins TRBV7-2 to TRBJ2-3; D is perhaps TRBD2 (5 bases). From germline, CDR1 is SGHTA and CDR2 FQGNSA. There are 16 residues in the CDR3. The CDR3 DNA sequence: TGTCCCAGCAGCCACCTTAGAAGCGACTACACAGATACGCAGTATTTT. Amino acids: CPSSHLRSDYTDTQYF.

Worth noting for this clonotype: A read error may explain this, as a much larger clone is one base away. The V call is TRBV12-3 or TRBV12-4, the J call TRBJ1-2; D might be TRBD1 (6 bases). The CDR3 is 14 residues long. The CDR3 loop reads CTSSSYTGFYGYTF. DNA for the CDR3: TGTACCAGCAGTTCCTATACAGGGTTCTATGGCTACACCTTC.

In its sample, this clonotype was seen many times. The chain links TRBV11-2 to TRBJ2-5; 11 nucleotides align to TRBD2. Germline assignment: CDR1 SGHAT and CDR2 FQNNGV. The trim removed 2 bases at V and 2 bases at J, leaving 10 bases unmatched. This CDR3 spans 18 amino acids. The CDR3, as DNA: TGTGCCAGCAGCTTAACCCTAGCGGGGGGTCGACCTCAAGAGACCCAGTACTTC. Translating gives CASSLTLAGGRPQETQYF.

This chain uses TRBV3-1 with TRBJ2-2, with 11 nucleotides matching TRBD2. The ends lost 8 bases at V and 0 bases at J; junction bases unmatched: 11. Germline V lookup: CDR1 LGHDT, CDR2 YNNKEL (reference sequence). This CDR3 has 18 residues. The CDR3 here is CASGPRLAGITNTGELFF. CDR3 DNA sequence: TGTGCCAGCGGCCCGAGACTAGCGGGGATTACGAACACCGGGGAGCTGTTTTTT. The variable domain in full, with the rest retrieved from reference TRBV3-1 and TRBJ2-2, is DTAVSQTPKYLVTQMGNDKSIKCEQNLGHDTMYWYKQDSKKFLKIMFSYNNKELIINETVPNRFSPKSPDKAHLNLHINSLELGDSAVYFCASGPRLAGITNTGELFFGEGSRLTVL.

The V call is TRBV12-3 or TRBV12-4, the J call TRBJ1-6; D is undetermined. V was shortened by 1 base and J by 7 bases, with 11 bases between the two germline ends. This CDR3 is 15 amino acids long. The DNA of the CDR3 is TGTGCCAGCAGTTTAGTCCCACGCTTGAATTCACCCCTCCACTTT. Protein: CASSLVPRLNSPLHF.

This clonotype was detected ten times or more. The gene calls are TRBV7-2 and TRBJ2-1; unclear D gene. CDR3 length: 14 residues. V was trimmed by 4 bases and J by 3 bases, leaving 10 bases between them. Per the germline V gene, CDR1 is SGHTA and CDR2 is FQGNSA. Here the CDR3 reads CASSYTTDYNEQFF. The DNA for the CDR3 is TGTGCCAGCAGCTATACCACAGACTACAATGAGCAGTTCTTC. Filled out from reference TRBV7-2 and TRBJ2-1, the complete variable domain reads GAGVSQSPSNKVTEKGKDVELRCDPISGHTALYWYRQSLGQGLEFLIYFQGNSAPDKSGLPSDRFSAERTGGSVSTLTIQRTQQEDSAVYLCASSYTTDYNEQFFGPGTRLTVL.

About this clonotype itself: A much larger clonotype is one base distant, so this may be a read error. The V and J genes are TRBV7-9 and TRBJ1-2; D unclear. CDR3 size: 13 residues. V gave up 0 bases and J gave up 10 bases, with 12 bases separating them. CDR1 is SEHNR and CDR2 is FQNEAQ in the germline V gene (reference sequence). The CDR3 nucleotides read TGTGCCAGCAGCTTAGCCCGGGCAGAATTCTACACCTTC. This gives the protein CASSLARAEFYTF. The full variable domain, its missing parts supplied by reference TRBV7-9 and TRBJ1-2, is DTGVSQNPRHKITKRGQNVTFRCDPISEHNRLYWYRQTLGQGPEFLTYFQNEAQLEKSRLLSDRFSAERPKGSFSTLEIQRTEQGDSAMYLCASSLARAEFYTFGSGTRLTVV.

This clonotype was counted many times. The V call is TRBV13, the J call TRBJ2-1; unclear D gene. Germline CDR1 and CDR2: PRHDT and FYEKMQ (reference sequence). The V and J ends lost 5 bases and 3 bases respectively, with 14 bases between them. The CDR3 length is 15 residues. The CDR3, as DNA: TGTGCCAGCAGCCCCCGGAGAACTCTCTACAATGAGCAGTTCTTC. The encoded protein is CASSPRRTLYNEQFF. The variable domain in full, completed from reference TRBV13 and TRBJ2-1, reads AAGVIQSPRHLIKEKRETATLKCYPIPRHDTVYWYQQGPGQDPQFLISFYEKMQSDKGSIPDRFSAQQFSDYHSELNMSSLELGDSALYFCASSPRRTLYNEQFFGPGTRLTVL.

This clonotype was detected ten times or more. The chain links TRBV19 to TRBJ2-7, with 7 bases fitting TRBD2. The CDR3 runs 13 residues. With V trimmed by 1 base and J by 3 bases, 0 bases remained unmatched. Germline lookup yields CDR1 LNHDA and CDR2 SQIVND (reference sequence). CDR3 in amino acids: CASSIAGGYEQYF. CDR3 sequence (DNA): TGTGCCAGTAGTATAGCGGGGGGCTACGAGCAGTACTTC.

In DNA, the CDR3 is TGCAGTGCGAGACAGGGCGAGGATGGCTACACCTTC. Protein: CSARQGEDGYTF. The chain has TRBV20-1 and TRBJ1-2; TRBD1 aligns across 7 bases. This CDR3 has 12 amino acids. V lost 6 bases to trimming and J lost 6 bases; unmatched junction nucleotides: 7. Per the germline V gene, CDR1 is DFQATT and CDR2 is SNEGSKA (reference sequence).

J is TRBJ1-6 and V is TRBV4-2; 9 bases map to TRBD1. The CDR3 sequence is 16 residues long. The germline gives CDR1 LGHNA, CDR2 YNFKEQ. J gave up 6 bases and V 8 bases, and 11 bases lay outside the gene matches. This CDR3 is CASGSQGAPGNSPLHF. DNA of the CDR3: TGTGCCAGCGGCTCACAGGGGGCGCCCGGTAATTCACCCCTCCACTTT.

At least ten counts were recorded for this clonotype. CDR3 DNA sequence: TGCGCCAGCAGCTCGGGACTAGCGGGGGACGAGCAGTACTTC. It encodes CASSSGLAGDEQYF. The genes are TRBV5-1 and TRBJ2-7; 14 nucleotides agree with TRBD2. Germline CDR1 and CDR2: SGHRS and YFSETQ. The junction had 1 base not matched to a gene; V was cut back by 3 bases and J by 5 bases. The CDR3 has 14 residues. Full variable domain (outside the CDR3, taken from reference TRBV5-1 and TRBJ2-7): KAGVTQTPRYLIKTRGQQVTLSCSPISGHRSVSWYQQTPGQGLQFLFEYFSETQRNKGNFPGRFSGRQFSNSRSEMNVSTLELGDSALYLCASSSGLAGDEQYFGPGTRLTVT.

In this sample, this clonotype turned up many times. CDR3 residues: CASNIGQSYEQYF. CDR3 sequence (DNA): TGTGCCAGCAATATAGGACAGTCCTACGAGCAGTACTTC. The chain combines TRBV6-2 or TRBV6-3 with TRBJ2-7; weak D call: TRBD1 (6 bases). V was clipped by 7 bases and J by 1 base, with 11 bases between them. This CDR3 has 13 residues. In germline, CDR1 is MNHEY, CDR2 SVGEGT.

Many counts were recorded for this clonotype. CDR3 sequence (DNA): TGTGCCAGCAGTTTAGGGCTCCCGGGGGGGACAGATACGCAGTATTTT. Translated: CASSLGLPGGTDTQYF. This chain joins TRBV12-3 or TRBV12-4 and TRBJ2-3; TRBD2 matches at 8 bases. V dropped 1 base and J dropped 3; count of bases not matched to a gene: 6. This CDR3 has 16 residues.

This sequence joins TRBV19 and TRBJ2-5; D gene uncertain. Trimming took off 2 bases at V and 1 base at J, with 5 bases between the two ends. Germline CDR1 and CDR2: LNHDA and SQIVND (reference sequence). This CDR3 region has 13 residues. CDR3 sequence (DNA): TGTGCCAGTAGTATAAACAGCCAAGAGACCCAGTACTTC. It codes for CASSINSQETQYF.

V gene TRBV27 combines with J gene TRBJ1-4; tentatively, D is TRBD1 (5 bases). Trimming took off 2 bases at V and 9 bases at J, with 13 bases between the two ends. Germline CDR1 reads MNHEY; CDR2 reads SMNVEV (reference sequence). The CDR3 runs to 14 residues. The DNA of the CDR3 is TGTGCCAGCAGTTTAAGCTCCGGGACTCAAAAACTGTTTTTT. It codes for CASSLSSGTQKLFF.

The J gene is TRBJ2-7, the V gene TRBV5-1; 10 positions match TRBD2. Germline loops: CDR1 SGHRS, CDR2 YFSETQ. Losses at the gene ends were 1 base for V and 7 bases for J; bases not matched to a gene: 8. The CDR3 has 15 amino acids. The CDR3 DNA reads TGCGCCAGCAGCTTGTGGACTAGCGGTCTAGGTGAGCAGTACTTC. Its translation is CASSLWTSGLGEQYF.

Remarks on this clonotype: A much larger clonotype is one base distant, so this may be a read error. The CDR3 here is CTSSLISSYEQYF. The DNA of the CDR3 is TGTACCAGCAGCTTAATCAGCTCCTACGAGCAGTACTTC. The V call is TRBV7-3, the J call TRBJ2-7; no reliable D call. Per the germline V gene, CDR1 is SGHTA and CDR2 is FQGTGA. This CDR3 has 13 amino acids. Based on the CDR3 plus reference TRBV7-3 and TRBJ2-7, the full variable domain is GAGVSQTPSNKVTEKGKYVELRCDPISGHTALYWYRQSLGQGPEFLIYFQGTGAADDSGLPNDRFFAVRPEGSVSTLKIQRTERGDSAVYLCTSSLISSYEQYFGPGTRLTVT.